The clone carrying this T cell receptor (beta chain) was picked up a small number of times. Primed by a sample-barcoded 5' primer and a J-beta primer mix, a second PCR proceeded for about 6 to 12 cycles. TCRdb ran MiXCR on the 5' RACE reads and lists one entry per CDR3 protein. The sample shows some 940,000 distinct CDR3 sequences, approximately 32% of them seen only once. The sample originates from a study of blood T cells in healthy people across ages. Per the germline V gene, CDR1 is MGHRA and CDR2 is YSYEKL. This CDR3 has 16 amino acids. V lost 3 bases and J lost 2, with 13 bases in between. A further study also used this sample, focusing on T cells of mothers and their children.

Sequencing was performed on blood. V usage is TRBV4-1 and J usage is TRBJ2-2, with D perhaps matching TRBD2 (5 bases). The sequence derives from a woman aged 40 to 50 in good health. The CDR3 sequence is CASSQFSGSNTGELFF. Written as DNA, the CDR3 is TGCGCCAGCAGCCAGTTCTCGGGGTCCAACACCGGGGAGCTGTTTTTT.